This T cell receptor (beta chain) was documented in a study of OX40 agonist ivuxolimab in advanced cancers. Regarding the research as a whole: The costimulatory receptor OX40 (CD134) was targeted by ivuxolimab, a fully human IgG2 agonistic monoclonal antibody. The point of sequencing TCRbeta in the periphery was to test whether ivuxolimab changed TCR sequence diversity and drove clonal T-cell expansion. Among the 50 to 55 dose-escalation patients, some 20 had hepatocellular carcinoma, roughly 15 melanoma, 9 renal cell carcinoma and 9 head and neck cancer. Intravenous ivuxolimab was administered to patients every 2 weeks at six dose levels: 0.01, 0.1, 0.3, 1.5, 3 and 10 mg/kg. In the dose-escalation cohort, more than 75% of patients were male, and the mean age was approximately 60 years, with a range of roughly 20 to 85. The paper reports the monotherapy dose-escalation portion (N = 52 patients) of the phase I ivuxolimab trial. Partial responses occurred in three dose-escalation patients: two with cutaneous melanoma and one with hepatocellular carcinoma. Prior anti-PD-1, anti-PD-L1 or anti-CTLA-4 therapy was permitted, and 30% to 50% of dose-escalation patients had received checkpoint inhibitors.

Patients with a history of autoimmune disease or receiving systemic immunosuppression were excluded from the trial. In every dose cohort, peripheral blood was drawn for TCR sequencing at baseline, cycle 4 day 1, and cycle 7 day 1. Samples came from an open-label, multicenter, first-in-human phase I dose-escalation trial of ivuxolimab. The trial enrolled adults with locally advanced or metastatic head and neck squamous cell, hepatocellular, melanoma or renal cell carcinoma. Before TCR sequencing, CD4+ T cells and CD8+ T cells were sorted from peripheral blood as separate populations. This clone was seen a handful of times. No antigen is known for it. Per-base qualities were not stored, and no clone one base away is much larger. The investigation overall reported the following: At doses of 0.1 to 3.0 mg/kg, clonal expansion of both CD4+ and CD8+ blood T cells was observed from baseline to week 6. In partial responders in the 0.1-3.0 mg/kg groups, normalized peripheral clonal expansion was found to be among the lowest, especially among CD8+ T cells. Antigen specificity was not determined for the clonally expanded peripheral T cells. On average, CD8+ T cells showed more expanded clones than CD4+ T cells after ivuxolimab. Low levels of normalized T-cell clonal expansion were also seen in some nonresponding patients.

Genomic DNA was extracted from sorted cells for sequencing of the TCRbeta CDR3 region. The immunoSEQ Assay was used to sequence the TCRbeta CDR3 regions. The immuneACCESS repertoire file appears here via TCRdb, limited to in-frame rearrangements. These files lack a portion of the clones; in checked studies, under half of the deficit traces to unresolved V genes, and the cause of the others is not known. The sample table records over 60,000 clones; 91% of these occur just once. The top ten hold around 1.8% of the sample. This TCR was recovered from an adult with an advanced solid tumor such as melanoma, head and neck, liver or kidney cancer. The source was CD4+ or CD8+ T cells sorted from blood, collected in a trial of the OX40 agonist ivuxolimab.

CDR3 protein: CASSSETEVEQYF. The bases are TGTGCCAGCAGCTCCGAGACAGAGGTCGAGCAGTACTTC. The sequence joins TRBV7-9 to TRBJ2-7, with TRBD1 tentatively as D gene (5 bases match). CDR1 SEHNR and CDR2 FQNEAQ were looked up in the germline V gene (reference sequence). From cysteine to phenylalanine, the CDR3 is 13 amino acids long. CDR3 DNA only is kept here, 39 bases in frame from base 1. V drops 4 bases and J drops 6 bases, leaving 13 bases in between.